A single sample is the source of the 20 T cell receptor beta chains below, sequenced in a study of T-cell memory formation after mild COVID-19. One entry per CDR3 protein, called by TCRdb with MiXCR from the 5' RACE reads. The sample holds about 350,000 distinct CDR3 sequences, 25% to 30% seen once. Specimen: PBMCs or a T cell subset sorted from them (not recorded which). Source of these receptors: an adult woman who had mild COVID-19 (a few samples of this study predate the infection). Cell type and time point are not known.

This clonotype was detected a few times. The gene calls are TRBV10-2 and TRBJ1-2, with D uncertain. Germline-derived CDR1 and CDR2 are WSHSY and SAAADI. V dropped 10 bases and J dropped 8 bases, with 17 bases sitting between them. The CDR3 covers 12 residues. This CDR3 is CAITDGLEGYTF. In DNA, the CDR3 is TGCGCCATAACGGACGGGTTGGAAGGCTACACCTTC.

Only a few counts were recorded for this clonotype. The chain links TRBV2 to TRBJ1-2; 11 nucleotides line up with TRBD1. The trim removed 3 bases at V and 0 bases at J, leaving 3 bases unmatched. Germline V gene sequence: CDR1 SNHLY, CDR2 FYNNEI. CDR3 length equals 16 residues. CDR3: CASSDGTGGPNYGYTF. CDR3 sequence (DNA): TGTGCCAGCAGTGACGGGACAGGGGGGCCTAACTATGGCTACACCTTC.

This clonotype came up a few times. The chain couples TRBV12-3 or TRBV12-4 to TRBJ2-3; D is perhaps TRBD2 (6 bases). The CDR3 runs to 14 residues. Trimming removed 3 bases at V and 8 bases at J, with 15 bases between. This CDR3 is CASSFGLRAGTQYF. In DNA, the CDR3 is TGTGCCAGCAGTTTTGGCTTGAGAGCGGGTACGCAGTATTTT.

The genes are TRBV6-6 and TRBJ2-7; TRBD2 agrees at 8 bases. The CDR3 loop spans 14 amino acids. The V and J ends lost 2 bases and 3 bases, in that order; junction bases with no gene match: 3. CDR1 is MNHNY and CDR2 is SVGAGI in the germline V gene (reference sequence). Written as DNA, the CDR3 is TGTGCCAGCAGTTACAACGGGAGGGGCTACGAGCAGTACTTC. This sequence encodes CASSYNGRGYEQYF.

This chain joins TRBV11-2 and TRBJ1-2, with 9 bases lining up with TRBD1. The CDR3 contains 14 residues. V trimming: 4 bases; J trimming: 4 bases; junction bases outside the gene matches: 4. Germline V CDR1 and CDR2: SGHAT, FQNNGV. CDR3 nucleotides: TGTGCCAGCAGCTGGACAGGGGCCGCCTATGGCTACACCTTC. Amino acids: CASSWTGAAYGYTF.

This clonotype was observed a few times. V usage is TRBV5-1 and J usage is TRBJ2-5, with TRBD1 matching 7 bases. Trimming cost V 7 bases and J 3 bases; bases outside gene matches: 9. Germline V gives CDR1 SGHRS, CDR2 YFSETQ. CDR3 length: 14 amino acids. This CDR3 reads CASAPGQIKETQYF. DNA for the CDR3: TGCGCCAGCGCCCCGGGACAGATTAAAGAGACCCAGTACTTC.

The chain uses TRBV5-1 and TRBJ1-2; D gene ambiguous. Trimming pared 3 bases from V and 5 bases from J, leaving 11 bases between. Germline CDR1 and CDR2: SGHRS and YFSETQ. This CDR3 contains 13 residues. CDR3 nucleotides: TGCGCCAGCAGCTGGGGTGTCGAGTATGGCTACACCTTC. Translation gives CASSWGVEYGYTF.

This rearrangement joins TRBV3-1 to TRBJ2-1, with 16 bases matching TRBD2. The J segment lost 8 bases and the V segment lost 2 bases, leaving 6 bases of the junction unmatched. The V gene's germline CDR1 is LGHDT and CDR2 YNNKEL (reference sequence). CDR3 length equals 17 residues. This CDR3 is CASSQPGTSGGVHEQFF. CDR3 in DNA: TGTGCCAGCAGCCAACCCGGGACTAGCGGGGGGGTGCATGAGCAGTTCTTC.

The chain carries TRBV5-1 and TRBJ2-7; D is unresolved. Germline CDR1 is SGHRS and CDR2 is YFSETQ. The length of the CDR3 is 13 residues. With 4 bases removed from V and 4 bases from J, the gap between germline ends came to 12 bases. CDR3: CASSPFVGYEQYF. CDR3 sequence (DNA): TGCGCCAGCAGCCCATTTGTGGGGTACGAGCAGTACTTC.

This clonotype was counted between two and nine times. The CDR3 sequence is CASSQVTETTEAFF. CDR3 DNA: TGTGCCAGCAGCCAAGTCACGGAGACCACTGAAGCTTTCTTT. The V and J genes are TRBV3-1 and TRBJ1-1, with D uncertain. Trimming took off 1 base at V and 4 bases at J, with 10 bases between the two ends. Germline V lookup: CDR1 LGHDT, CDR2 YNNKEL (reference sequence). CDR3 length: 14 residues.

This clonotype occurred a few times. The CDR3 spells CASSKTGTGVYEQYF. For the CDR3, the DNA is TGTGCCAGCAGCAAAACCGGGACAGGGGTCTACGAGCAGTACTTC. V gene TRBV21-1 combines with J gene TRBJ2-7; the table names TRBD1, a call not compared with the DNA. TRBV21-1 is a recognized pseudogene. CDR3 length: 15 residues.

J is TRBJ2-1 and V is TRBV7-2, with 7 bases aligning to TRBD1. This CDR3 is built from 15 residues. CDR1 is SGHTA, CDR2 FQGNSA, per germline. With V trimmed by 4 bases and J by 6 bases, 9 bases remained unmatched. As DNA, the CDR3 is TGTGCCAGCAGCTACGCCGGGACAGTTAGCAATGAGCAGTTCTTC. It encodes CASSYAGTVSNEQFF.

V and J are TRBV20-1 and TRBJ2-7; possible D gene TRBD1, 6 bases. The germline V gene encodes CDR1 DFQATT and CDR2 SNEGSKA (reference sequence). The CDR3 loop spans 14 amino acids. The ends were cut back, 6 bases at V and 5 bases at J, with 20 bases in the middle. As DNA, the CDR3 is TGCAGTGCCAAATCGGGCAGGGGCCGCAACGAGCAGTACTTC. Translated: CSAKSGRGRNEQYF.

CDR3 DNA: TGTGCCAGTAGTATACGTCGGGGGGCCGGGGAGCTGTTTTTT. Amino acids: CASSIRRGAGELFF. The gene calls are TRBV19 and TRBJ2-2, with 7 bases aligning to TRBD2. Germline V lookup: CDR1 LNHDA, CDR2 SQIVND (reference sequence). J was trimmed by 6 bases and V by 2 bases; bases with no gene match: 3. This CDR3 contains 14 residues.

This clonotype was counted a few times. V is TRBV3-1 and J is TRBJ2-1; TRBD1 matches 7 bases. This CDR3 spans 15 amino acids. Trimming cost V 7 bases and J 4 bases; bases outside gene matches: 10. The germline CDR1 and CDR2 sequences are LGHDT and YNNKEL (reference sequence). The CDR3 bases are TGTGCCAGCAACGAGGGGACAGAGCTTTACAATGAGCAGTTCTTC. Translation gives CASNEGTELYNEQFF.

This clonotype was seen only a few times. The rearrangement links TRBV14 to TRBJ2-1; D might be TRBD1 or TRBD2, each matching 5 bases. V gave up 4 bases and J gave up 0 bases, with 13 bases separating them. Germline V gives CDR1 SGHDN, CDR2 FVKESK. The CDR3 covers 16 residues. Here the CDR3 DNA reads TGTGCCAGCAGCCGGGGGAGCGCGAGCTCCTACAATGAGCAGTTCTTC. Protein product: CASSRGSASSYNEQFF.

V is TRBV14 and J is TRBJ2-1; 9 bases line up with TRBD2. The CDR3 loop spans 15 amino acids. Trimming at V came to 4 bases and at J to 9 bases, leaving 10 bases not matched to a gene. Germline CDR1 is SGHDN and CDR2 is FVKESK. This CDR3 reads CASSLMSGRSGEQFF. CDR3 bases: TGTGCCAGCAGCCTGATGAGCGGGAGGAGTGGTGAGCAGTTCTTC. The variable domain in full, with the rest retrieved from reference TRBV14 and TRBJ2-1, is EAGVTQFPSHSVIEKGQTVTLRCDPISGHDNLYWYRRVMGKEIKFLLHFVKESKQDESGMPNNRFLAERTGGTYSTLKVQPAELEDSGVYFCASSLMSGRSGEQFFGPGTRLTVL.

The CDR3 spells CASSATKVDPFSNTGELFF. As DNA, the CDR3 is TGCGCCAGCAGCGCAACTAAGGTTGACCCTTTCTCGAACACCGGGGAGCTGTTTTTT. The rearrangement uses TRBV5-1 and TRBJ2-2; D is ambiguous. V gave up 4 bases and J gave up 0 bases, with 22 bases separating them. Looked up from germline, CDR1 is SGHRS and CDR2 is YFSETQ. The CDR3 spans 19 residues.

J is TRBJ1-1 and V is TRBV7-2; a weak D match, TRBD1 (5 bases). The germline V gene has CDR1 SGHTA and CDR2 FQGNSA. The CDR3 has 16 amino acids. V was cut by 2 bases and J by 5 bases, with 18 bases left in between. Here the CDR3 DNA reads TGTGCCAGCAGCTTACGGAGACAGATAGAACGTACTGAAGCTTTCTTT. Its protein product is CASSLRRQIERTEAFF. The entire variable domain, with the rest obtained from reference TRBV7-2 and TRBJ1-1, is as follows: GAGVSQSPSNKVTEKGKDVELRCDPISGHTALYWYRQSLGQGLEFLIYFQGNSAPDKSGLPSDRFSAERTGGSVSTLTIQRTQQEDSAVYLCASSLRRQIERTEAFFGQGTRLTVV.

The chain couples TRBV12-3 or TRBV12-4 to TRBJ2-6, with D tentatively TRBD1 or TRBD2 (5 bases each). With 5 bases removed from V and 1 base from J, the gap between germline ends came to 12 bases. This CDR3 contains 16 residues. CDR3 DNA sequence: TGTGCCAGCAGTACCCGGGGCCCTTCTGGGGCCAACGTCCTGACTTTC. This translates into CASSTRGPSGANVLTF.